The present entry profiles one T cell receptor beta chain with its context. The germline V gene has CDR1 LNHDA and CDR2 SQIVND (reference sequence). V was pared by 2 bases and J by 1 base, with 6 bases of the junction left unmatched. This CDR3 is built from 16 residues. This record belongs to a study of cytomegalovirus exposure and HLA in healthy donors. Some clones are missing from TCRdb's copy, which holds only in-frame ones; the method was immunoSEQ multiplex PCR. The data hold 150,000 to 200,000 clones, with more than 75% observed a single time. The validation cohort, a group of 120 subjects, included the donors and was separate from the approximately 650-subject first cohort.

Sequencing input: PBMCs. The chain is built from TRBV19 and TRBJ2-3, with 7 bases matching TRBD1. This receptor was taken from a man aged 25 to 45 in good health and CMV-seropositive. The CDR3 protein is CASSIIPGQGTDTQYF. The CDR3, as DNA: TGTGCCAGTAGTATAATCCCCGGACAGGGCACAGATACGCAGTATTTT. Full variable domain (outside the CDR3, taken from reference TRBV19 and TRBJ2-3): DGGITQSPKYLFRKEGQNVTLSCEQNLNHDAMYWYRQDPGQGLRLIYYSQIVNDFQKGDIAEGYSVSREKKESFPLTVTSAQKNPTAFYLCASSIIPGQGTDTQYFGPGTRLTVL.